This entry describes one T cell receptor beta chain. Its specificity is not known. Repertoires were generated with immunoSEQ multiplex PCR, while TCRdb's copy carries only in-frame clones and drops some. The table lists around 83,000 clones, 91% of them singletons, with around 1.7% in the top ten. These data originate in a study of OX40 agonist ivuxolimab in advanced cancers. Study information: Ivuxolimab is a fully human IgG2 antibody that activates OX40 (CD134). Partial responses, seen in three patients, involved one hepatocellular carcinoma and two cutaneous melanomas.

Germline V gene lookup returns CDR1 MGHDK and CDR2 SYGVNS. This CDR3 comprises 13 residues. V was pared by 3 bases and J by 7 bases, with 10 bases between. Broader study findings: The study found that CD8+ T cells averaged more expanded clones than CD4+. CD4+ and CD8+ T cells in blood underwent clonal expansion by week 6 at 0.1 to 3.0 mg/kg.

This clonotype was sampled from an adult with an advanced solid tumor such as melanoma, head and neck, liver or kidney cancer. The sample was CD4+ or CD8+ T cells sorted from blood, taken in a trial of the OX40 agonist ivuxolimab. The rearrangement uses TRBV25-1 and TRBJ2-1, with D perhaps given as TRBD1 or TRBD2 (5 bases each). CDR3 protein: CASSDIEGNEQFF. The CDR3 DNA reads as TGTGCCAGCAGTGACATTGAGGGGAATGAGCAGTTCTTC.